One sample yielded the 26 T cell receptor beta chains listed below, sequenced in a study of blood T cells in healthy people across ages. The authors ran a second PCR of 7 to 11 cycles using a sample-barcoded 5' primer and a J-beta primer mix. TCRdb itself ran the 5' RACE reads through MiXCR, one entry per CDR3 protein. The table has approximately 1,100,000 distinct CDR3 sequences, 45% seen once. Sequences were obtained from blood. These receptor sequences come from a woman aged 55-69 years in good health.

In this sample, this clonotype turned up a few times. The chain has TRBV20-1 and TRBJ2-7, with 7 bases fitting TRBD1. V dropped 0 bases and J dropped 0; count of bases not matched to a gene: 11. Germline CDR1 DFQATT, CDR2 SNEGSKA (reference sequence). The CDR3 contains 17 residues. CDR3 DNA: TGCAGTGCTAGAGACTACCTACAGGGGTTCGCCTCCTACGAGCAGTACTTC. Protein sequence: CSARDYLQGFASYEQYF.

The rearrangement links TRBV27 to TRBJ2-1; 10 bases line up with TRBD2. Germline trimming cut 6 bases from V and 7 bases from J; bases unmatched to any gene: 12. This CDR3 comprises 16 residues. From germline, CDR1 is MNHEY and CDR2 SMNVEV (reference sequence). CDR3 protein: CASSLQVSGRQNEQFF. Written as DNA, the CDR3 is TGTGCCAGCAGCTTACAAGTTAGCGGGAGGCAAAATGAGCAGTTCTTC.

The CDR3 is CASSHPGTSGRNQETQYF. CDR3 nucleotide sequence: TGCGCCAGCAGCCATCCCGGGACTAGCGGGAGGAACCAAGAGACCCAGTACTTC. This sequence joins TRBV4-1 and TRBJ2-5, with TRBD2 matching 15 bases. CDR3 length: 18 residues. Trimming took 3 bases from V and 0 from J; bases not matched to a gene: 5. CDR1 is MGHRA and CDR2 is YSYEKL in the germline V gene.

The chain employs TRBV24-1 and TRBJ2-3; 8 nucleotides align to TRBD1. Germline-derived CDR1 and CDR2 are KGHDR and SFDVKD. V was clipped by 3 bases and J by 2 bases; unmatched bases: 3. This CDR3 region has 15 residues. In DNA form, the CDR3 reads TGTGCCACCAGTGATCCGGGACAGGACACAGATACGCAGTATTTT. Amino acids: CATSDPGQDTDTQYF.

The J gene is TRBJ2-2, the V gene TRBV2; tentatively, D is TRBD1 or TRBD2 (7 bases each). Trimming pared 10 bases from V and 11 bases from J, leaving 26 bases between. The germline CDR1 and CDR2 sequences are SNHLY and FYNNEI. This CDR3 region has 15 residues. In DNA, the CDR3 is TGTGCCATTACCCGACAGGGACTATCACACGGAGAGCTGTTTTTT. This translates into CAITRQGLSHGELFF.

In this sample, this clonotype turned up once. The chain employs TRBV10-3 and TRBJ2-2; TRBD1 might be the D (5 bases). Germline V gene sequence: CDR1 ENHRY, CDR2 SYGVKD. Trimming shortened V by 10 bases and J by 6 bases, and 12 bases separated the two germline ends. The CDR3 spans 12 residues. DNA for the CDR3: TGTGCCACAGGGCGGCCCCCCGGGGAGCTGTTTTTT. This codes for CATGRPPGELFF.

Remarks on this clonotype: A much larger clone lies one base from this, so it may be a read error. The CDR3 nucleotides read TGTGCCAGCAGTCTTCTACCGACTTCCTACAATGAGCAGTACTTC. This encodes CASSLLPTSYNEQYF. The genes are TRBV27 and TRBJ2-5; the D is unclear. With 5 bases removed from V and 11 bases from J, the gap between germline ends came to 24 bases. The CDR3 is 15 residues long. CDR1 and CDR2 (germline): MNHEY, SMNVEV (reference sequence).

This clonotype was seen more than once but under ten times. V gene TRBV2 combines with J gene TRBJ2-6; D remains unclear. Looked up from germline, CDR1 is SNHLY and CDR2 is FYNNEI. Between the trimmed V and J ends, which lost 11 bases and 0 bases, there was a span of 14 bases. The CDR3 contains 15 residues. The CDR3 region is CASQATLSGANVLTF. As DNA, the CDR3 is TGTGCCTCCCAGGCAACTCTCTCTGGGGCCAACGTCCTGACTTTC.

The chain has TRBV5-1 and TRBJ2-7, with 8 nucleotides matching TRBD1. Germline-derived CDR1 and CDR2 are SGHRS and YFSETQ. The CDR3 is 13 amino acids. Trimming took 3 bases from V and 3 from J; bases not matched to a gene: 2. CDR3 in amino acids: CASSSRGHYEQYF. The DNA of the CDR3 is TGCGCCAGCAGCTCCAGGGGGCACTACGAGCAGTACTTC.

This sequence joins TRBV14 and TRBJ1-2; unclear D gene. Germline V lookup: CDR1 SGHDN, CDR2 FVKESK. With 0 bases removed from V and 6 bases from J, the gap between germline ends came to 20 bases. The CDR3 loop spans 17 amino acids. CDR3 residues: CASSQESRNSRRNGYTF. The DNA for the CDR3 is TGTGCCAGCAGCCAAGAGAGCCGAAATTCCAGGAGAAATGGCTACACCTTC.

This CDR3 is CASSPGRGQGGYEQYF. In DNA form, the CDR3 reads TGCGCCAGCAGCCCAGGCCGTGGACAGGGGGGATACGAGCAGTACTTC. The chain uses TRBV5-1 and TRBJ2-7, with 10 nucleotides matching TRBD1. Germline V gene sequence: CDR1 SGHRS, CDR2 YFSETQ. J lost 4 bases, V lost 4 bases, and 11 bases had no gene match. This CDR3 region has 16 residues. Together with reference TRBV5-1 and TRBJ2-7, the CDR3 gives the full variable domain: KAGVTQTPRYLIKTRGQQVTLSCSPISGHRSVSWYQQTPGQGLQFLFEYFSETQRNKGNFPGRFSGRQFSNSRSEMNVSTLELGDSALYLCASSPGRGQGGYEQYFGPGTRLTVT.

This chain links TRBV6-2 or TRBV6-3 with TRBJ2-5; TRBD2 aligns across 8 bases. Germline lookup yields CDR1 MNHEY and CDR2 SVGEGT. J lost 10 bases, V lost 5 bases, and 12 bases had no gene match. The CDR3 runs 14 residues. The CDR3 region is CASSEPGTSGLQYF. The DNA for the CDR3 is TGTGCCAGCAGTGAGCCCGGGACTAGTGGCCTCCAGTACTTC.

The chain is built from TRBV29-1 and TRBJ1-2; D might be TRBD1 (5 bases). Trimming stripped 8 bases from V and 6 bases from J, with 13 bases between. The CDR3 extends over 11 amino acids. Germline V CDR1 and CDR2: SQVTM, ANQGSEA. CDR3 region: CSLRDGDGYTF. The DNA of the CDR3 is TGCAGCCTGCGGGACGGAGATGGCTACACCTTC.

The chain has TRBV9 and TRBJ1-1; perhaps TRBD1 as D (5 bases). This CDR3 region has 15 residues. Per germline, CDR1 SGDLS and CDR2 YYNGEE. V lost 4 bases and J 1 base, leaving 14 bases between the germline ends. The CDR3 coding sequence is TGTGCCAGCAGCCCGCCCAGGGCTGGGAACACTGAAGCTTTCTTT. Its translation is CASSPPRAGNTEAFF. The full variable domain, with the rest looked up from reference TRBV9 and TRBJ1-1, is DSGVTQTPKHLITATGQRVTLRCSPRSGDLSVYWYQQSLDQGLQFLIQYYNGEERAKGNILERFSAQQFPDLHSELNLSSLELGDSALYFCASSPPRAGNTEAFFGQGTRLTVV.

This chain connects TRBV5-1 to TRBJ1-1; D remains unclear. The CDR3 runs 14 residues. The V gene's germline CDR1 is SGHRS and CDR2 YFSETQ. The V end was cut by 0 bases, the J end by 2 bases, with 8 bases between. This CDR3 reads CASSLEVDNTEAFF. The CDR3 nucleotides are TGCGCCAGCAGCTTGGAAGTGGATAACACTGAAGCTTTCTTT. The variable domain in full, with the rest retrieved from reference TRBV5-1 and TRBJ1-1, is KAGVTQTPRYLIKTRGQQVTLSCSPISGHRSVSWYQQTPGQGLQFLFEYFSETQRNKGNFPGRFSGRQFSNSRSEMNVSTLELGDSALYLCASSLEVDNTEAFFGQGTRLTVV.

CDR3 DNA sequence: TGTGCCAGCAGCCCCTCAAGGGAGCACACTGAAGCTTTCTTT. Protein sequence: CASSPSREHTEAFF. This chain joins TRBV12-3 or TRBV12-4 and TRBJ1-1; D is ambiguous. Trimming left V 6 bases short and J 3 bases short, with 14 bases between. This CDR3 is 14 amino acids long.

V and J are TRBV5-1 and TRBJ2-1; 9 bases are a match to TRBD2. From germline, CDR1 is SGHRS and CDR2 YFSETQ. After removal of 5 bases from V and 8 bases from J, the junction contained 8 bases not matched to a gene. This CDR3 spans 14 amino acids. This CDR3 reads CASRSAGGVDEQFF. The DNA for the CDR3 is TGCGCCAGCAGATCGGCGGGAGGGGTAGATGAGCAGTTCTTC.

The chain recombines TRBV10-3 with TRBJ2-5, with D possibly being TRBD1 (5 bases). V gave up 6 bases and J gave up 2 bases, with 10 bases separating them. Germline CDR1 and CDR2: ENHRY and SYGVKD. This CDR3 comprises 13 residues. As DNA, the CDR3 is TGTGCCATCAGCCCCAGGGATCAAGAGACCCAGTACTTC. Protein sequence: CAISPRDQETQYF.

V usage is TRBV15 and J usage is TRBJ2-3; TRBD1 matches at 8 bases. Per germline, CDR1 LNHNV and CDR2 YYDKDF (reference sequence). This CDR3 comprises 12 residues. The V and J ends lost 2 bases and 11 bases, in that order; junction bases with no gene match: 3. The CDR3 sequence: CATSRPGGLQYF. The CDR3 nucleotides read TGTGCCACCAGCAGACCAGGGGGCCTGCAGTATTTT.

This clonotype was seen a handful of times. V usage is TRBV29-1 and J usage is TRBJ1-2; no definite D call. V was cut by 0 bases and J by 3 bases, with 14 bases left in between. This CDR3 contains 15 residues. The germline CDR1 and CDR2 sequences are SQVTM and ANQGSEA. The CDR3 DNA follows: TGCAGCGTTGAAGAACGCGGCGCCCGGGACTATGGCTACACCTTC. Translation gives CSVEERGARDYGYTF.

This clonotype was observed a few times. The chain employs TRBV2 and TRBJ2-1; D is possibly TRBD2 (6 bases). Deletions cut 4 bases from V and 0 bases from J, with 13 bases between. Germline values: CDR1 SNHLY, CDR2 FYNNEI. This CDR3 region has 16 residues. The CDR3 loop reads CASSGFGGLSYNEQFF. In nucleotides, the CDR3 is TGTGCCAGCAGTGGGTTCGGGGGACTCTCCTACAATGAGCAGTTCTTC.

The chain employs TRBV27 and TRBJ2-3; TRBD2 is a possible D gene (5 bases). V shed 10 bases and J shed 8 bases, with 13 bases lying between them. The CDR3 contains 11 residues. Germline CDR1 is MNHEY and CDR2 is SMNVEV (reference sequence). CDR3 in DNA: TGTGCCACTCAGTTGGGGAGTACGCAGTATTTT. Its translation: CATQLGSTQYF.

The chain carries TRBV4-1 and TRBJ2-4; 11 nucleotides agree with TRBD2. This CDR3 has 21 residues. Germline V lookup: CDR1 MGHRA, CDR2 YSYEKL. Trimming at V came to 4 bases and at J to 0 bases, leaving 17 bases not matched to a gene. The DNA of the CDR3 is TGCGCCAGCAGCCGCTCGCCGACTAGCGGGGAACTCCCAATAGCCAAAAACATTCAGTACTTC. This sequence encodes CASSRSPTSGELPIAKNIQYF.

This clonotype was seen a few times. The CDR3 sequence: CASSQEHANTYEQYF. The CDR3 nucleotides are TGTGCCAGCAGCCAAGAACACGCTAATACCTACGAGCAGTACTTC. This sequence joins TRBV4-2 and TRBJ2-7; no clear D gene. CDR1 is LGHNA, CDR2 YNFKEQ, per germline. V was cut by 0 bases and J by 2 bases, with 11 bases left in between. This CDR3 is 15 amino acids long.

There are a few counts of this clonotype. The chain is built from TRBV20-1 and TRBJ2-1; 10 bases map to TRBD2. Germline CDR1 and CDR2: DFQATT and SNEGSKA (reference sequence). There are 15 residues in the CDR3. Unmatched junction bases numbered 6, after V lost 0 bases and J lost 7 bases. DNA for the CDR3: TGCAGTGCTAGAGACTGGACTAGCGGAGTTAATGAGCAGTTCTTC. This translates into CSARDWTSGVNEQFF.

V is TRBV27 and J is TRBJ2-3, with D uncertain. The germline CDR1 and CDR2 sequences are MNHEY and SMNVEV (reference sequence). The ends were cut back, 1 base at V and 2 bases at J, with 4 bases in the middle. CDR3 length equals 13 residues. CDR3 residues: CASSLWVTDTQYF. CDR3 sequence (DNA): TGTGCCAGCAGTTTATGGGTCACAGATACGCAGTATTTT.